These T cell receptor beta chains were read from a single sample in a study of technical replicates of blood from a few donors. Profiling relied on immunoSEQ multiplex PCR, and the TCRdb table lists in-frame clones only, not all of them. The table shows around 65,000 clones, with approximately 89% occurring only once. The specimen was PBMCs. These receptors came from a human donor in good health. Some clones in this sample may be carry-over from other donors' samples. The CDR3 runs from the conserved cysteine through the conserved F or W. Fields, in order: clone size, D gene, V gene, J gene, CDR3 protein, CDR3 DNA. The D gene is left open where the match is weak. Clone size is not always given. Where it is, it says once, few, many or a class for expanded clones.

>NA|TRBD2|TRBV5-6|TRBJ2-3
CASSLWSSGGPPTDTQYF
TGTGCCAGCAGCTTGTGGTCTAGCGGGGGTCCCCCCACAGATACGCAGTATTTT
>NA|NA|TRBV7-3|TRBJ2-5
CASSPLGGLETQYF
TGTGCCAGCAGCCCACTCGGGGGGCTCGAGACCCAGTACTTC
>NA|NA|TRBV10-2|TRBJ1-5
CASSDWADSNQPQHF
TGCGCCAGCAGTGACTGGGCAGATAGCAATCAGCCCCAGCATTTT
>NA|TRBD2|TRBV7-3|TRBJ2-1
CASSVGGSYNEQFF
TGTGCCAGCAGCGTCGGGGGGTCCTACAATGAGCAGTTCTTC
>NA|NA|TRBV4-2|TRBJ2-1
CASSPAGQSYNEQFF
TGTGCCAGCAGCCCGGCTGGGCAGTCCTACAATGAGCAGTTCTTC
>once|TRBD2|TRBV5-1|TRBJ2-1
CASSSLAGGSNEQFF
TGCGCCAGCAGCTCCCTAGCGGGAGGGAGCAATGAGCAGTTCTTC
>NA|NA|TRBV27|TRBJ2-3
CASSLLGNPQYF
TGTGCCAGCAGTCTGCTAGGTAATCCGCAGTATTTT
>NA|NA|TRBV5-1|TRBJ2-2
CASSRGGELFF
TGCGCCAGCTCGCGGGGCGGGGAGCTGTTTTTT
>NA|TRBD2|TRBV27|TRBJ2-1
CASSLVLAGVYEQFF
TGTGCCAGCAGTTTGGTGCTAGCGGGAGTGTATGAGCAGTTCTTC
>NA|NA|TRBV5-4|TRBJ2-1
CASSTVGSYNEQFF
TGTGCCAGCAGCACTGTTGGCTCCTACAATGAGCAGTTCTTC
>once|TRBD1|TRBV9|TRBJ2-5
CASSGQGAAETQYF
TGTGCCAGCAGCGGACAGGGGGCGGCAGAGACCCAGTACTTC
>NA|TRBD2|TRBV7-3|TRBJ2-2
CASGGGNTGELFF
TGTGCCAGCGGGGGGGGAAACACCGGGGAGCTGTTTTTT
>NA|NA|TRBV18|TRBJ2-4
CASSPPSSGGAKNIQYF
TGTGCCAGCTCACCACCGTCCTCCGGCGGGGCCAAAAACATTCAGTACTTC
>once|TRBD2|TRBV7-2|TRBJ2-5
CASSQRTSGRQETQYF
TGTGCCAGCAGCCAAAGGACTAGCGGGAGGCAAGAGACCCAGTACTTC